The TCR beta chain described here comes from a study of cytotoxic CD8 clonotypes in ibrutinib-treated CLL. Study details: The authors obtained response samples at a median of roughly twelve months of treatment, range 6 to 36.

Germline-derived CDR1 and CDR2 are MGHRA and YSYEKL. There are 13 residues in the CDR3. Trimming cost V 11 bases and J 5 bases; bases outside gene matches: 5. General observations from the study: Public clonotypes occurred uncommonly; on treatment, they contracted or remained stable. Circulating CD8+ T-cell counts were tracked by baseline clonality, which exceeded that of age-matched healthy donors.

Profiling relied on immunoSEQ multiplex PCR, and the TCRdb table lists in-frame clones only, not all of them. The data show about 300,000 clones, roughly 76% seen once. Note on this clone: Its antigen is undetermined.

Sequenced material: PBMCs, taken at disease progression, from a patient treated with ibrutinib. The receptor was isolated from a human donor with chronic lymphocytic leukemia. This chain joins TRBV4-1 and TRBJ2-2; 10 nucleotides line up with TRBD2. CDR3 amino acids: CASEREGTGELFF. CDR3 nucleotide sequence: TGCGCCTCGGAGCGGGAGGGAACCGGGGAGCTGTTTTTT.